This TCR beta chain was profiled in a study of Tregs in tolerant kidney transplant recipients. Turning to the study itself: CD4+CD25+CD127- cells came from approximately three-day belatacept mixed lymphocyte reactions, some with approximately five-day graft donor restimulation. Antibodies separated recipient from donor cells. Study-wide points: Tregs expanded with activated donor B cells seemed most donor-specific. This study did not directly address biological reproducibility.

This CDR3 has 13 amino acids. Germline trimming cut 3 bases from V and 7 bases from J; bases unmatched to any gene: 2. Germline-derived CDR1 and CDR2 are KGHSH and LQKENI. As regards this clone: What it recognizes is unknown.

The method was immunoSEQ multiplex PCR; TCRdb's version includes in-frame clones alone and lacks a portion of them. The sample shows approximately 30,000 clones, over 75% of them seen only once. Source material: Tregs from blood cultured with allogeneic cells. The sequence derives from a human donor in good health. V usage is TRBV18 and J usage is TRBJ2-1; TRBD1 matches at 8 bases. The CDR3: CASSPDRANEQFF. Written as DNA, the CDR3 is TGTGCCAGCTCACCGGACAGGGCGAATGAGCAGTTCTTC.